The clone carrying this T cell receptor beta chain was seen at least ten times. A single record per CDR3 protein comes from TCRdb applying MiXCR to the 5' RACE reads. The repertoire holds fewer than 15,000 distinct CDR3 sequences, with 20% to 30% as singletons. Germline CDR1 and CDR2: SGHTA and FQGNSA. The CDR3 sequence is 21 residues long. Trimming removed 6 bases from V and 0 bases from J; junction bases left unmatched: 18. V is TRBV7-2 and J is TRBJ2-3; 13 bases line up with TRBD2. This receptor was taken from a female donor with breast cancer. Sequencing input: naive CD4+ T cells sorted from blood. This sample's subset: naive CD4+ T cells, CD4+CD45RA+CD25-. The CDR3 reads CASSLTTGLAGVRGSTDTQYF. The CDR3 DNA reads TGTGCCAGCAGTTTGACGACCGGACTAGCGGGAGTCCGGGGAAGCACAGATACGCAGTATTTT.